This T cell receptor (beta chain) stems from a study of T cells in Graves' hyperthyroidism and ophthalmopathy (dated by TCRdb to between 2017 and 2020). The study in broad terms: Peripheral blood was sampled at the time of initial diagnosis, prior to any treatment. The paper describes TCR Vbeta CDR3 sequencing of about 140 peripheral blood samples, made up of around 41 ophthalmopathy patients, 70 to 75 hyperthyroidism patients and about 17 progressor patients. The roughly 100 discovery patients were randomly divided into training and test sets at a 7:3 ratio. In six Graves' hyperthyroidism patients, the study also compared T-cell repertoires from thyroid tissue with T-cell repertoires from blood. Once sampling was done, hyperthyroidism patients were given methimazole at a starting dose of 30 mg daily, whereas ophthalmopathy patients were given high-dose intravenous methylprednisolone. To identify distinguishing TCR V-J signatures, a discovery cohort of about a hundred patients was used, comprising 43 with Graves' ophthalmopathy and approximately 58 with stable Graves' hyperthyroidism. Prospective prediction of ophthalmopathy was tested in an independent validation cohort consisting of 18 hyperthyroidism patients and some 15 patients who later progressed to ophthalmopathy.

From cysteine to phenylalanine, the CDR3 is 17 amino acids long. The read is trimmed to its CDR3 DNA, 51 bases read in frame from base 1. Trimming takes 0 bases off V and 0 bases off J; junction bases not matched to a gene: 4. The germline V gene (reference sequence) provides CDR1 MNHNY and CDR2 SVGAGI. What the work shows at the level of the full study, not this receptor alone: Most expanded thyroid clonotypes (frequency above 0.001) were also found in blood, which suggests that blood repertoires may mirror thyroid immune responses. In validation, the model predicted progression to ophthalmopathy a median of about 6.5 months before onset, with roughly 68% sensitivity and 72.22% specificity. Sample size was not statistically predetermined, and investigators were not blinded to group allocation. In cross-validation, a model built on a 13 V-J signature told ophthalmopathy apart from stable hyperthyroidism with over 85% sensitivity and around 83% specificity, and in testing the same model reached 80%/75%.

Stable Graves' hyperthyroidism was defined as no progression to ophthalmopathy during 18 months of follow-up. Hyperthyroidism patients were aged 18 to 65 years and newly diagnosed, with disease duration of less than 2 months. Exclusion was applied to patients with uncontrolled infections, other autoimmune diseases, pregnancy or lactation. Diagnoses were established on the basis of clinical symptoms, serum thyroxine and TRAb, thyroid ultrasound, and orbital computed tomography. PBMCs were separated from roughly 9.3 ml of fresh peripheral blood using Ficoll-Paque density gradient centrifugation. Total RNA was extracted with Trizol reagent, and quality was checked on an Agilent 2100 Bioanalyzer. TCR beta CDR3 regions were amplified from RNA transcripts. The first round of RT-PCR for the TCR CDR3 was performed with the HTBI primer set and the Qiagen OneStep RT-PCR kit. A second multiplex PCR round built the libraries, followed by size selection and purification. The libraries were sequenced on an Illumina HiSeq2000 using paired-end 100 bp reads. In the source study's methods: SOAPnuke was used to process the raw data, removing reads that contained adapters or uncalled bases, had a mean Phred below 15, or lacked an exact match to the constant primer or identifier. High-quality paired reads were merged with COPE v1.2.5, and unique nucleotide sequences were defined as clonotypes. MiTCR v1.1 was used to align the clonotypes against IMGT TRBV, TRBD and TRBJ reference segments. Only V-J combinations with frequency above 0.0001, covering 99.2% of repertoires, were analysed. A TCS score was defined as the ratio between F50 (clonal expansion) and ExV (chaos), using BLOSUM62-based TCRdist between CDR3 peptides within each V-J. Welch's t-statistics and random forest reduced around 520 V-J features to 10 to 15, which were used in a naive Bayes classifier (R e1071). TCRdb reran the public reads through fastp at Q25 and MiXCR, keeping productive beta chains. Entries are consolidated by CDR3 protein sequence, retaining the most common genes and DNA. For this entry, the V and J calls and clone size follow TCRdb and not the study's own pipeline. Within this sample are hundreds of thousands of distinct CDR3 sequences, with approximately 13% of them counted one time only. The ten top clones hold approximately 23% of the sample.

There are a few counts of this clonotype. The specificity of this receptor is unknown. Per-base qualities were not stored, and no clone one base away is much larger. This receptor was obtained from a woman aged 25 to 39 with Graves' hyperthyroidism. The chain uses TRBV6-6 and TRBJ2-2; the central 7 bases match TRBD1. What was sequenced was blood. The CDR3 in this case is CASSYSTGRSNTGELFF. Read as DNA, the sequence is TGTGCCAGCAGTTACTCGACAGGGCGGTCGAACACCGGGGAGCTGTTTTTT.